These T cell receptor beta chains were read from a single sample in a study of human T cells and chemical hapten exposure. TCRdb re-analysed the RACE reads in MiXCR, keeping a single row per CDR3 protein. The table lists under 200,000 distinct CDR3 sequences, roughly 15% of them singletons. The sequenced sample was whole blood, obtained in connection with sensitization to the hapten diphenylcyclopropenone (DPC). Receptors originate from a woman between 25 and 40 years old with alopecia areata. Some clones in this sample may be carry-over from other donors' samples. CDR3s include the opening cysteine and the closing phenylalanine or tryptophan. Fields, in order: CDR3 DNA, CDR3 protein, J gene, clone size, V gene, D gene. D genes are given only for firm matches. Rows give clone size only sometimes, using once, few, many, or a class for an expanded clone.

CDR3nt: TGTGCCATCAGTGGGGGAGATGGCTACACCTTC
CDR3aa: CAISGGDGYTF
j_gene: TRBJ1-2
abundance: few
v_gene: TRBV10-3
d_gene: .

CDR3nt: TGCAGCGTACCCGGGACAGGGGCAACTAATGAAAAACTGTTTTTT
CDR3aa: CSVPGTGATNEKLFF
j_gene: TRBJ1-4
abundance: few
v_gene: TRBV29-1
d_gene: TRBD1

CDR3nt: TGCGCCAGCAGCCAAGGGCGAGGAGTCGATGAGCAGTTCTTC
CDR3aa: CASSQGRGVDEQFF
j_gene: TRBJ2-1
abundance: few
v_gene: TRBV4-1
d_gene: .

CDR3nt: TGTGCCAGCAGCTTAGCGCTGGGGGGGGTGAACACTGAAGCTTTCTTT
CDR3aa: CASSLALGGVNTEAFF
j_gene: TRBJ1-1
abundance: few
v_gene: TRBV7-2
d_gene: .

CDR3nt: TGTGCCAGCAGCTTAGCGACAGGGAAGCGCTACACCTTC
CDR3aa: CASSLATGKRYTF
j_gene: TRBJ1-2
abundance: .
v_gene: TRBV7-9
d_gene: TRBD1

CDR3nt: TGCGCCAGCAGCCTGATCAAGGGTTTGACAGGGAGTTACTACGAGCAGTACTTC
CDR3aa: CASSLIKGLTGSYYEQYF
j_gene: TRBJ2-7
abundance: .
v_gene: TRBV4-1
d_gene: TRBD1

CDR3nt: TGCAGTGCTAGAAAAGGACTAGCCGCCGATACGCAGTATTTT
CDR3aa: CSARKGLAADTQYF
j_gene: TRBJ2-3
abundance: few
v_gene: TRBV20-1
d_gene: TRBD2

CDR3nt: TGCAGTGCTTTACGACTAAGCGGGGGGATCCTCAATGAGCAGTTCTTC
CDR3aa: CSALRLSGGILNEQFF
j_gene: TRBJ2-1
abundance: .
v_gene: TRBV20-1
d_gene: TRBD2

CDR3nt: TGTGCCATTGGGGGCGCAGGCAATCAGCCCCAGCATTTT
CDR3aa: CAIGGAGNQPQHF
j_gene: TRBJ1-5
abundance: few
v_gene: TRBV28
d_gene: .

CDR3nt: TGCGCCAGCAGCCCCACAAATACGGCGTCAGCCTATGGCTACACCTTC
CDR3aa: CASSPTNTASAYGYTF
j_gene: TRBJ1-2
abundance: .
v_gene: TRBV4-1
d_gene: .

CDR3nt: TGTGCCAGCAGCACTCCAGGACTAGCGAAAGAGACCCAGTACTTC
CDR3aa: CASSTPGLAKETQYF
j_gene: TRBJ2-5
abundance: few
v_gene: TRBV5-6
d_gene: TRBD2

CDR3nt: TGTGCCATCAGTGACGGGGGGGCCTCGGCAGATACGCAGTATTTT
CDR3aa: CAISDGGASADTQYF
j_gene: TRBJ2-3
abundance: .
v_gene: TRBV10-3
d_gene: TRBD2

CDR3nt: TGTGCCAGCTCACCAAGATCTCTGGGGCGGACCTCTGGAAACACCATATATTTT
CDR3aa: CASSPRSLGRTSGNTIYF
j_gene: TRBJ1-3
abundance: few
v_gene: TRBV18
d_gene: .

CDR3nt: TGCGCCAGCAGCTTTTACACGGGCGGGGGTCCCGCGAACACCGGGGAGCTGTTTTTT
CDR3aa: CASSFYTGGGPANTGELFF
j_gene: TRBJ2-2
abundance: .
v_gene: TRBV5-1
d_gene: TRBD2

CDR3nt: TGCGCCAGCAGCGTAGCCGGACAGAGAAATCAGCCCCAGCATTTT
CDR3aa: CASSVAGQRNQPQHF
j_gene: TRBJ1-5
abundance: .
v_gene: TRBV5-1
d_gene: .

CDR3nt: TGTGCCGCGAGACAGATCACTGAAGCTTTCTTT
CDR3aa: CAARQITEAFF
j_gene: TRBJ1-1
abundance: .
v_gene: TRBV7-2
d_gene: .

CDR3nt: TGTGCCAGCAGTTTCAATTACAGCACAGATACGCAGTATTTT
CDR3aa: CASSFNYSTDTQYF
j_gene: TRBJ2-3
abundance: many
v_gene: TRBV12-3/TRBV12-4
d_gene: .

CDR3nt: TGTGCCAGCACCCCGCAGGGTAGCGGGGATGATGAGCAGTTCTTC
CDR3aa: CASTPQGSGDDEQFF
j_gene: TRBJ2-1
abundance: .
v_gene: TRBV28
d_gene: TRBD2

CDR3nt: TGTGCCAGCAAGACAAGATCTGAGCAGTACTTC
CDR3aa: CASKTRSEQYF
j_gene: TRBJ2-7
abundance: few
v_gene: TRBV28
d_gene: .

CDR3nt: TGTGCCAGCAGCCTGGTACACTCCTACGAGCAGTACTTC
CDR3aa: CASSLVHSYEQYF
j_gene: TRBJ2-7
abundance: few
v_gene: TRBV11-2
d_gene: .

CDR3nt: TGTGCCAGCAGTTTCTGGGGAAAGCAAAACATTCAGTACTTC
CDR3aa: CASSFWGKQNIQYF
j_gene: TRBJ2-4
abundance: many
v_gene: TRBV28
d_gene: .

CDR3nt: TGTGCCAGCAGCCCACGGGACGCGAATCAGCCCCAGCATTTT
CDR3aa: CASSPRDANQPQHF
j_gene: TRBJ1-5
abundance: .
v_gene: TRBV5-8
d_gene: .

CDR3nt: TGTGCCAGCAGTTACGCAGGGGGATCCAATCAGCCCCAGCATTTT
CDR3aa: CASSYAGGSNQPQHF
j_gene: TRBJ1-5
abundance: few
v_gene: TRBV6-5
d_gene: TRBD1

CDR3nt: TGTGCCAGCAGCTTATTTCGATATGAGGGACGGTTGAACACCGGGGAGCTGTTTTTT
CDR3aa: CASSLFRYEGRLNTGELFF
j_gene: TRBJ2-2
abundance: .
v_gene: TRBV7-9
d_gene: .

CDR3nt: TGTGCCAGCAGCCAAGGACAGGCCTATGGCTACACCTTC
CDR3aa: CASSQGQAYGYTF
j_gene: TRBJ1-2
abundance: few
v_gene: TRBV28
d_gene: TRBD1

CDR3nt: TGCAGCGACTGTGGACAGGGCGCGGCCGGGGAGCTGTTTTTT
CDR3aa: CSDCGQGAAGELFF
j_gene: TRBJ2-2
abundance: .
v_gene: TRBV29-1
d_gene: TRBD1

CDR3nt: TGTGCCACCAGTCCAAACCTAGGGGCTACGCAGTATTTT
CDR3aa: CATSPNLGATQYF
j_gene: TRBJ2-3
abundance: many
v_gene: TRBV24-1
d_gene: .

CDR3nt: TGTGCCAGCAGTTTGTCGACAGGGGGCTGGTACGAGCAGTACTTC
CDR3aa: CASSLSTGGWYEQYF
j_gene: TRBJ2-7
abundance: few
v_gene: TRBV27
d_gene: TRBD1

CDR3nt: TGTGCCAGCAGCTTAGCTCCAGGGGTAACACCCTCTTATGGCTACACCTTC
CDR3aa: CASSLAPGVTPSYGYTF
j_gene: TRBJ1-2
abundance: .
v_gene: TRBV7-2
d_gene: .

CDR3nt: TGTGCCAGCAGCCAAGCCTTTGGTCTAGCGGGAGGCGGGTTCGGGGAGCTGTTTTTT
CDR3aa: CASSQAFGLAGGGFGELFF
j_gene: TRBJ2-2
abundance: few
v_gene: TRBV4-2
d_gene: TRBD2

CDR3nt: TGTGCCAGCAGCTTTGGGGATTCACGCGACGAGCAGTACTTC
CDR3aa: CASSFGDSRDEQYF
j_gene: TRBJ2-7
abundance: .
v_gene: TRBV7-9
d_gene: .

CDR3nt: TGCAGCGTTGCGGGACACTCAGCGGAGACCCAGTACTTC
CDR3aa: CSVAGHSAETQYF
j_gene: TRBJ2-5
abundance: few
v_gene: TRBV29-1
d_gene: .

CDR3nt: TGCGCCAGCAGCCAAGATTTGTCGGCGGGGCTAAACCTTCCCTACGAGCAGTACTTC
CDR3aa: CASSQDLSAGLNLPYEQYF
j_gene: TRBJ2-7
abundance: few
v_gene: TRBV4-3
d_gene: .

CDR3nt: TGCAGTGCTAGAACAGGGGGCCTGGGAGATACGCAGTATTTT
CDR3aa: CSARTGGLGDTQYF
j_gene: TRBJ2-3
abundance: few
v_gene: TRBV20-1
d_gene: TRBD1

CDR3nt: TGTGCCAGCGTTACCCGGGGCACTGAAGCTTTCTTT
CDR3aa: CASVTRGTEAFF
j_gene: TRBJ1-1
abundance: .
v_gene: TRBV6-2/TRBV6-3
d_gene: .

CDR3nt: TGCAGTGCTCCTAGCGGGGGGAACACCGGGGAGCTGTTTTTT
CDR3aa: CSAPSGGNTGELFF
j_gene: TRBJ2-2
abundance: few
v_gene: TRBV20-1
d_gene: TRBD2

CDR3nt: TGTGCCAGCAGTTCGGGACTAGCGGGAGGTCCATCCCCGCATGAGCAGTTCTTC
CDR3aa: CASSSGLAGGPSPHEQFF
j_gene: TRBJ2-1
abundance: .
v_gene: TRBV6-2/TRBV6-3
d_gene: TRBD2

CDR3nt: TGCGCCAGCAGCCCAAGGACCGGGCCGAACACCGGGGAGCTGTTTTTT
CDR3aa: CASSPRTGPNTGELFF
j_gene: TRBJ2-2
abundance: few
v_gene: TRBV5-1
d_gene: .

CDR3nt: TGTGCCAGCAGCTTAGGGGGGGCTTCCTACGAGCAGTACTTC
CDR3aa: CASSLGGASYEQYF
j_gene: TRBJ2-7
abundance: .
v_gene: TRBV7-2
d_gene: .

CDR3nt: TGTGCCAGCACCCTGATGGGCTCCTATAATTCACCCCTCCACTTT
CDR3aa: CASTLMGSYNSPLHF
j_gene: TRBJ1-6
abundance: few
v_gene: TRBV6-6
d_gene: .

CDR3nt: TGTGCCAGCAGCCAAGTTATTGCAGGGGGCTTGGGCACTGAAGCTTTCTTT
CDR3aa: CASSQVIAGGLGTEAFF
j_gene: TRBJ1-1
abundance: .
v_gene: TRBV4-2
d_gene: TRBD1

CDR3nt: TGCGCCAGCAGCTTGGCCGGACAGAGCTCTGGAAACACCATATATTTT
CDR3aa: CASSLAGQSSGNTIYF
j_gene: TRBJ1-3
abundance: few
v_gene: TRBV5-1
d_gene: .

CDR3nt: TGCAGTGCAGCGGGGGGCACAGATACGCAGTATTTT
CDR3aa: CSAAGGTDTQYF
j_gene: TRBJ2-3
abundance: few
v_gene: TRBV20-1
d_gene: TRBD2

CDR3nt: TGCAGTGCTAGAAGTCCCCCACAAGAGACCCAGTACTTC
CDR3aa: CSARSPPQETQYF
j_gene: TRBJ2-5
abundance: few
v_gene: TRBV20-1
d_gene: .

CDR3nt: TGTGCCAGCACGGGCCGGGACTACCCTCCGGAGCAGTACTTC
CDR3aa: CASTGRDYPPEQYF
j_gene: TRBJ2-7
abundance: few
v_gene: TRBV6-2/TRBV6-3
d_gene: TRBD2

CDR3nt: TGCAGTGCTCCTGGAGCGGATAACTCCTACAATGAGCAGTTCTTC
CDR3aa: CSAPGADNSYNEQFF
j_gene: TRBJ2-1
abundance: .
v_gene: TRBV20-1
d_gene: .

CDR3nt: TGTGCCAGCAGTGACGACAGGGTACCGTACACCGGGGAGCTGTTTTTT
CDR3aa: CASSDDRVPYTGELFF
j_gene: TRBJ2-2
abundance: .
v_gene: TRBV11-3
d_gene: TRBD1

CDR3nt: TGTGCCAGCAGCTTGGACCAGAGCGCTGTTGGCTACACCTTC
CDR3aa: CASSLDQSAVGYTF
j_gene: TRBJ1-2
abundance: .
v_gene: TRBV7-9
d_gene: .

CDR3nt: TGTGCCAGCAGGGAAGTTAGGGAGGCTGAAAAACTGTTTTTT
CDR3aa: CASREVREAEKLFF
j_gene: TRBJ1-4
abundance: many
v_gene: TRBV7-2
d_gene: .

CDR3nt: TGTGCCAGCAGTTTATCGGGACAGAACACTGAAGCTTTCTTT
CDR3aa: CASSLSGQNTEAFF
j_gene: TRBJ1-1
abundance: few
v_gene: TRBV28
d_gene: .

CDR3nt: TGTGCCAGCAGTTTTAGTTGGGAGAACTGGGATGAAAAACTGTTTTTT
CDR3aa: CASSFSWENWDEKLFF
j_gene: TRBJ1-4
abundance: many
v_gene: TRBV28
d_gene: .